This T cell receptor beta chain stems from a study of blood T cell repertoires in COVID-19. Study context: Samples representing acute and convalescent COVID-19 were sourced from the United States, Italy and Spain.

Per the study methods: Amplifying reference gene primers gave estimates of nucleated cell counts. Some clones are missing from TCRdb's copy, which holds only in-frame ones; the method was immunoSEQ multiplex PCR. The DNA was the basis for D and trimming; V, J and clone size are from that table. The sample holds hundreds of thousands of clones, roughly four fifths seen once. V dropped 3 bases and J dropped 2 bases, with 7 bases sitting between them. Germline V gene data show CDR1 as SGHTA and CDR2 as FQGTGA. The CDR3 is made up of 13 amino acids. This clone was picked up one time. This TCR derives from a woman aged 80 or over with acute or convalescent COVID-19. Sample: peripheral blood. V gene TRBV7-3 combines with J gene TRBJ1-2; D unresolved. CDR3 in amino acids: CASSFEGNYGYTF. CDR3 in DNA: TGTGCCAGCAGCTTTGAGGGAAACTATGGCTACACCTTC.